This TCR beta chain was profiled in a study of T cell changes during pregnancy in multiple sclerosis. TCRdb's table, derived via immunoSEQ multiplex PCR, lists solely in-frame clones and lacks some. The sample contains approximately 110,000 clones, 80% to 95% of which appear only once. The origin of this receptor is a female donor with multiple sclerosis, enrolled in a pregnancy study. The specimen comprised peripheral blood, sampled after pregnancy.

CDR3 protein: CASSLGTGGVSSPLHF. The CDR3 DNA is TGTGCCAGCAGCTTAGGGACAGGGGGAGTCAGTTCACCCCTCCACTTT. The V and J genes are TRBV7-2 and TRBJ1-6, with 10 bases lining up with TRBD1. Looked up from germline, CDR1 is SGHTA and CDR2 is FQGNSA. Trimming removed 1 base from V and 9 bases from J; junction bases left unmatched: 6. The CDR3 covers 16 residues. The whole variable domain, remainder taken from reference TRBV7-2 and TRBJ1-6, is GAGVSQSPSNKVTEKGKDVELRCDPISGHTALYWYRQSLGQGLEFLIYFQGNSAPDKSGLPSDRFSAERTGGSVSTLTIQRTQQEDSAVYLCASSLGTGGVSSPLHFGNGTRLTVT.